This TCR beta chain emerged from a study of blood T cells in healthy people across ages. For the second PCR, which ran for about 6 to 11 cycles, a sample-barcoded 5' primer and a J-beta primer mix were used. The template-switch adaptor was a 5' adaptor with 12 random nucleotides. It tagged each cDNA molecule. At least 2.5 million CDR3-containing paired-end reads were obtained per sample. TCRdb analysed the 5' RACE reads with MiXCR anew, one entry per CDR3 protein. This repertoire shows roughly 1,300,000 distinct CDR3 sequences, approximately 60% found once; its top ten account for 6.5% to 8%. Caucasian, healthy and from Russia, the donors were aged between roughly 6 and 95. This clonotype was obtained from a young man in good health. The specimen sequenced was blood.

Here the CDR3 DNA reads TGTGCCAGCAGCAAGGACAGGGGTGCCCCCTACGAGCAGTACTTC. Translation: CASSKDRGAPYEQYF. This chain uses TRBV21-1 with TRBJ2-7; the table's D call, TRBD1, has no DNA check behind it. TRBV21-1 is a recognized pseudogene. The CDR3 covers 15 residues.